The entry below gives a single TCR beta chain sequence along with its context. Its antigen is unidentified. Naive CD8 isolation took CD45RO-negative cells positively selected for CCR7 and excluded terminally differentiated effector memory CD45RA+ cells. Each sorted subset replicate got 200 ng genomic DNA, 25,000 to 35,000 genomes. How the authors handled the data: With immunoSEQ giving junction-only sequences and no quality scores, filtering differed. Generated by immunoSEQ multiplex PCR, the TCRdb table keeps only in-frame clones and is missing some. V and J calls and clone size are copied from that table; D and trimming were computed from the DNA. The sample includes hundreds of thousands of clones, approximately 96% of them seen just once. These data are taken from a study of shared clonotypes between healthy human individuals. General study points: Across a handful of donors, naive CD4 shared roughly 5%, naive CD8 3.5% to 4%, memory CD4 roughly 2.4%, memory CD8 about 0.38%.

The CDR3 spans 15 residues. The germline V gene encodes CDR1 SEHNR and CDR2 FQNEAQ (reference sequence). J lost 10 bases, V lost 0 bases, and 4 bases had no gene match. Sequences were obtained from naive CD8+ T cells sorted from blood. This receptor was taken from a man aged 30-40 years in good health. The chain has TRBV7-9 and TRBJ2-1; the match to TRBD2 covers 12 bases. CDR3 sequence: CASSLARTSGMEQFF. DNA for the CDR3: TGTGCCAGCAGCTTAGCAAGGACTAGCGGGATGGAGCAGTTCTTC.